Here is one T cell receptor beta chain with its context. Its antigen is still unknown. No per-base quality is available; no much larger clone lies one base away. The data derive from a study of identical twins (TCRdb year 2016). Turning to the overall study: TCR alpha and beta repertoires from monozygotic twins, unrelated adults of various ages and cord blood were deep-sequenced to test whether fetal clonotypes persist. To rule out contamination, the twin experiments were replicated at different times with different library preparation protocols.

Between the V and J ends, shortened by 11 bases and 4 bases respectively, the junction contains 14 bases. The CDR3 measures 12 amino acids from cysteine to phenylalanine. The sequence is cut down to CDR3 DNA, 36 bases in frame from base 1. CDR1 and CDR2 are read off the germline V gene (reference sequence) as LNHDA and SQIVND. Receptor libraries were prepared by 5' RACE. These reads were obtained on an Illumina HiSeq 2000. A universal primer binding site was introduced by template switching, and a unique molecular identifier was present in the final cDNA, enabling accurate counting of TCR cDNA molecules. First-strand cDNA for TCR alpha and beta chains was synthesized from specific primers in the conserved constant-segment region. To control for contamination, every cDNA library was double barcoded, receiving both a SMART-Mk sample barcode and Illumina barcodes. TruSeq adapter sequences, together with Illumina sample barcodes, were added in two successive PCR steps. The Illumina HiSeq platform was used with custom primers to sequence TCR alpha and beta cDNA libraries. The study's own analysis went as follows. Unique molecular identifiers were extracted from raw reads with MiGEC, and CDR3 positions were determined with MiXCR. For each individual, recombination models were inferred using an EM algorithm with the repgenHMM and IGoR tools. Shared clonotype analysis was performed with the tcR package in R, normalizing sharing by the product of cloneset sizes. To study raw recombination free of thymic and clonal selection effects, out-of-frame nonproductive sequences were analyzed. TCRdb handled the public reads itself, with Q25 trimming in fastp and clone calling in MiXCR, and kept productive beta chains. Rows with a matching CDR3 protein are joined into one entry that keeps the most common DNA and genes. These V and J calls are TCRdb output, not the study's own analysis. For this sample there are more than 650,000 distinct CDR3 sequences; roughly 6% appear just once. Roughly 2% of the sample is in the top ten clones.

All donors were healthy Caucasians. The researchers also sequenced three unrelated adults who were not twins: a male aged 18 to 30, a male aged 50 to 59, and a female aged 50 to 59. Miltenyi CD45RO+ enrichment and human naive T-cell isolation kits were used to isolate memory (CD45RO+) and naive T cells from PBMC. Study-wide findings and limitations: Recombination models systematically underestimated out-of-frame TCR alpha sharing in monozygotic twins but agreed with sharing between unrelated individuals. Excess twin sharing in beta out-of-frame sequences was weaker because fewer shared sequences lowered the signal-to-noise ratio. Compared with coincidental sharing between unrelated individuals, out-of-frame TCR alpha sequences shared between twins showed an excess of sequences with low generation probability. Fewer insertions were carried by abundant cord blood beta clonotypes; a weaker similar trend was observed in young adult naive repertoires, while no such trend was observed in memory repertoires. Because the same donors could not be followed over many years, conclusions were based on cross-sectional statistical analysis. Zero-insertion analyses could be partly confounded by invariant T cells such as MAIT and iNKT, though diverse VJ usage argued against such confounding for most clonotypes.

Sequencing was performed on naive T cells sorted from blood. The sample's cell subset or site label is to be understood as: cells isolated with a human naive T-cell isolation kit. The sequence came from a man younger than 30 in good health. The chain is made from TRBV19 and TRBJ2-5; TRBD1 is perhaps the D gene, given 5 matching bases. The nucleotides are TGTGCCTCGCAGGGTCTTTCAGAGACCCAGTACTTC. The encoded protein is CASQGLSETQYF.